The TCR beta chain under discussion was sequenced for a study of vaccination effects on CD4 cells after COVID-19. Germline CDR1 reads SGHDN; CDR2 reads FVKESK. The CDR3 contains 13 residues. With 5 bases clipped from V and 4 bases from J, the junction kept 3 bases outside the gene matches. Notes on this clone: Its target is unknown.

Sequencing used immunoSEQ multiplex PCR; TCRdb keeps in-frame clones, though not all of them. This sample has under 20,000 clones, with around 74% found just once. General study findings and limits: Marked clonal contraction was seen late after vaccination (in both infection- and vaccine-induced clones). In convalescents, post-vaccine spike-reactive clones were mainly new clones induced by vaccination.

In the ViraFEST assay, antigen-specific CD4+ clonotypes were identified by expansion after peptide-pool stimulation. With roughly 10 days of culture completed, CD4+ T cells were isolated. This individual tested PCR-positive for SARS-CoV-2 infection between March and December 2020. With approximately 9.2 ug/ml peptides and around 10 IU/ml IL-2, around 2.1 million PBMC per well were cultured. Cultures received IL-2 medium that replaced half the medium on days 3 and 7. The rearrangement joins TRBV14 to TRBJ2-3; 7 bases fit TRBD1. The clonotype was recovered from a human donor who had a prior SARS-CoV-2 infection. This specimen was CD4+ T cells from PBMCs cultured with SARS-CoV-2 spike peptides, taken before COVID-19 vaccination. The CDR3 nucleotides are TGTGCCAGCAGCACTACAGGGGCAGATACGCAGTATTTT. Translation gives CASSTTGADTQYF.